The clone carrying this TCR beta chain appeared a few times. CDR3 length equals 14 residues. The germline gives CDR1 MNHEY, CDR2 SVGAGI. V was pared by 5 bases and J by 10 bases, with 15 bases between. Documented time point: baseline, week 1 (first vaccination visit). As to treatment: pre-vaccination baseline after standard-of-care therapy. The sample originates from a study of a mutant IDH1 vaccine in newly diagnosed glioma. The wider study: Most had both radiotherapy and temozolomide beforehand; others had only one.

The protocol was immunoSEQ multiplex PCR, while the TCRdb copy is restricted to in-frame clones and leaves out a portion. Of about 92,000 clones listed, about four fifths are singletons. The sequencing used PBMCs, collected from a glioma patient treated with radiotherapy, temozolomide or both. The genes are TRBV6-5 and TRBJ1-6; tentative D call: TRBD1 (5 bases). The sequence was collected from a woman aged 45-59 years with glioma. The CDR3 DNA sequence: TGTGCCAGCAGTATTCGGGGCGGAGGATCACCCCTCCACTTT. Translation gives CASSIRGGGSPLHF.